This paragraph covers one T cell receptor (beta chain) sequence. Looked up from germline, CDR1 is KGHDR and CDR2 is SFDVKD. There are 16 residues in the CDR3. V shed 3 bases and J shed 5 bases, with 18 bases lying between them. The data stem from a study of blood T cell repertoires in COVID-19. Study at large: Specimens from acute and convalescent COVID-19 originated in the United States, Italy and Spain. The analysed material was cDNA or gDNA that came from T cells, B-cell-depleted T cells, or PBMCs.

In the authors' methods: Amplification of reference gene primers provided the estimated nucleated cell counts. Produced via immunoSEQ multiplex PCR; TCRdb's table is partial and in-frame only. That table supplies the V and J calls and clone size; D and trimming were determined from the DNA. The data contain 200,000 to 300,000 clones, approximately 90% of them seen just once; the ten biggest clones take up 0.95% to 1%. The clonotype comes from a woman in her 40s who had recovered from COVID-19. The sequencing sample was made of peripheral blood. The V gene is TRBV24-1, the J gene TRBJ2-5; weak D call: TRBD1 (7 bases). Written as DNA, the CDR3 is TGTGCCACCAGTGATCCCCCGGGGCAGGGGGGCGAGACCCAGTACTTC. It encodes CATSDPPGQGGETQYF.